The 32 T cell receptor beta chains reported below all come from one sample, sequenced in a study of CD8 T cells in ankylosing spondylitis (dated by TCRdb to about 2017). Library preparation used 5' RACE. Sequencing took place on an Illumina HiSeq 2500. The public reads were quality trimmed at Q25 with fastp and then assembled into clones with MiXCR by TCRdb, keeping productive beta chains. Each entry is one CDR3 protein sequence, shown with its most common DNA and genes. This sample lists 150,000 or so distinct CDR3 sequences; around 9.6% were detected once. Of the sample, approximately 15% is held by the ten largest clones. The material sequenced was blood, either unsorted or a sorted T cell fraction (not recorded which). These receptors all stem from a female donor with ankylosing spondylitis or in good health (not recorded which).

V is TRBV20-1 and J is TRBJ2-7; 7 bases agree with TRBD2. Germline V gene sequence: CDR1 DFQATT, CDR2 SNEGSKA (reference sequence). V lost 0 bases, J lost 5 bases, and 7 bases stayed unmatched. This CDR3 is built from 14 residues. The CDR3 DNA reads TGCAGTGCTAGAGATCTTGGGCTAGCGGACGAGCAGTACTTC. Residues: CSARDLGLADEQYF.

V is TRBV28 and J is TRBJ2-3; 7 bases are shared with TRBD1. CDR1 is MDHEN, CDR2 SYDVKM, per germline. The V and J ends lost 7 bases and 7 bases, in that order; junction bases with no gene match: 11. The CDR3 is 14 residues long. The CDR3 DNA reads TGTGCCAGCATTTCGAGACAGGGATCTCATACGCAGTATTTT. The encoded protein is CASISRQGSHTQYF.

The chain carries TRBV20-1 and TRBJ1-5; D is ambiguous. The CDR3 is 15 residues long. CDR1 is DFQATT and CDR2 is SNEGSKA in the germline V gene (reference sequence). With 4 bases removed from V and 7 bases from J, the gap between germline ends came to 20 bases. The CDR3 sequence is CSAKSSGVVGQPQHF. The CDR3 coding sequence is TGCAGTGCTAAGAGCAGCGGCGTGGTGGGGCAGCCCCAGCATTTT.

Only a few counts were recorded for this clonotype. The chain joins TRBV3-1 to TRBJ2-1; D perhaps matches TRBD2 (6 bases). Germline V lookup: CDR1 LGHDT, CDR2 YNNKEL (reference sequence). The CDR3 is made up of 15 amino acids. The V end lost 1 base, the J end lost 5 bases, and 12 bases lay between the germline ends. CDR3 amino acids: CASSQVAGIDNEQFF. In DNA form, the CDR3 reads TGTGCCAGCAGCCAAGTTGCGGGGATCGACAATGAGCAGTTCTTC.

This clonotype showed up many times. This sequence joins TRBV27 and TRBJ2-2; D is unclear. The CDR3 length is 14 residues. Germline CDR1 reads MNHEY; CDR2 reads SMNVEV (reference sequence). V lost 4 bases to trimming and J lost 0 bases, with 6 bases between them. The CDR3 sequence is CASSYLPNTGELFF. CDR3 DNA: TGTGCCAGCAGTTACCTCCCGAACACCGGGGAGCTGTTTTTT.

This clonotype was found many times. The rearrangement links TRBV29-1 to TRBJ1-1; possibly TRBD1 for D (6 bases). The CDR3 runs 12 residues. Per germline, CDR1 SQVTM and CDR2 ANQGSEA. V was shortened by 3 bases and J by 7 bases, with 12 bases between the two germline ends. CDR3 nucleotides: TGCAGCGTTGAGGGGACACGCGGTGAAGCTTTCTTT. This encodes CSVEGTRGEAFF. The variable domain in full, with the rest retrieved from reference TRBV29-1 and TRBJ1-1, is SAVISQKPSRDICQRGTSLTIQCQVDSQVTMMFWYRQQPGQSLTLIATANQGSEATYESGFVIDKFPISRPNLTFSTLTVSNMSPEDSSIYLCSVEGTRGEAFFGQGTRLTVV.

The chain recombines TRBV6-1 with TRBJ1-5; D ambiguous. The CDR3 runs 14 residues. The germline V and J ends were trimmed by 6 bases and 4 bases, with 13 bases remaining between them. The V gene's germline CDR1 is MNHNS and CDR2 SASEGT. CDR3 DNA sequence: TGTGCCAGCAGCCCTGGGAGAGGGAATCAGCCCCAGCATTTT. Translation gives CASSPGRGNQPQHF.

This clonotype was observed at least ten times. The chain links TRBV4-1 to TRBJ2-2; D may correspond to TRBD1 or TRBD2 (5 bases each). With 4 bases removed from V and 4 bases from J, the gap between germline ends came to 16 bases. This CDR3 contains 16 residues. CDR1 is MGHRA and CDR2 is YSYEKL in the germline V gene. For the CDR3, the DNA is TGCGCCAGCAGCCCTCCTGAGCGAGGGGCCACCGGGGAGCTGTTTTTT. Its translation: CASSPPERGATGELFF.

This clonotype has at least ten counts. The chain carries TRBV7-9 and TRBJ2-7; D ambiguous. The CDR3 loop spans 13 amino acids. Trimming took off 2 bases at V and 2 bases at J, with 7 bases between the two ends. The germline V gene has CDR1 SEHNR and CDR2 FQNEAQ (reference sequence). For the CDR3, the DNA is TGTGCCAGCAGCTTAAGAGGAACCTACGAGCAGTACTTC. Translated: CASSLRGTYEQYF.

The rearrangement uses TRBV19 and TRBJ1-5; possibly TRBD1 for D (5 bases). V dropped 3 bases and J dropped 9 bases, with 18 bases sitting between them. Looked up from germline, CDR1 is LNHDA and CDR2 is SQIVND (reference sequence). CDR3 length: 15 amino acids. In DNA form, the CDR3 reads TGTGCCAGTAGTATTCTCGGGACGGACGGAGGGCCCCAGCATTTT. It specifies CASSILGTDGGPQHF.

This clonotype has more than one count but fewer than ten. The V call is TRBV7-9, the J call TRBJ2-4; no firm D call. With 6 bases removed from V and 6 bases from J, the gap between germline ends came to 9 bases. This CDR3 spans 12 amino acids. CDR1 is SEHNR and CDR2 is FQNEAQ in the germline V gene (reference sequence). CDR3 loop: CASSTARNIQYF. CDR3 DNA sequence: TGTGCCAGCAGTACGGCTAGAAACATTCAGTACTTC. Full variable domain (outside the CDR3, taken from reference TRBV7-9 and TRBJ2-4): DTGVSQNPRHKITKRGQNVTFRCDPISEHNRLYWYRQTLGQGPEFLTYFQNEAQLEKSRLLSDRFSAERPKGSFSTLEIQRTEQGDSAMYLCASSTARNIQYFGAGTRLSVL.

The genes are TRBV6-1 and TRBJ2-1; 9 nucleotides match TRBD2. J lost 7 bases, V lost 5 bases, and 18 bases had no gene match. The CDR3 is 18 residues long. Germline V gives CDR1 MNHNS, CDR2 SASEGT. The CDR3 region has the DNA TGTGCCAGCAGTCCTGAATTGGGGGGCCCTAGCGGGAAAAATGAGCAGTTCTTC. As protein: CASSPELGGPSGKNEQFF.

The chain uses TRBV20-1 and TRBJ1-5; 10 nucleotides match TRBD1. J was trimmed by 7 bases and V by 3 bases; bases with no gene match: 3. There are 13 residues in the CDR3. CDR1 and CDR2 (germline): DFQATT, SNEGSKA (reference sequence). The CDR3 sequence: CSARTGGGQPQHF. Written as DNA, the CDR3 is TGCAGTGCTAGGACAGGGGGCGGCCAGCCCCAGCATTTT.

This clonotype showed up just a few times. The chain couples TRBV7-9 to TRBJ2-1, with TRBD2 as a possible D gene (6 bases). This CDR3 has 15 residues. The germline CDR1 and CDR2 sequences are SEHNR and FQNEAQ (reference sequence). Deletions cut 5 bases from V and 4 bases from J, with 15 bases between. The chain's CDR3 is CASSPPGTLYNEQFF. In DNA form, the CDR3 reads TGTGCCAGCAGCCCGCCTGGGACTCTATACAATGAGCAGTTCTTC.

This chain connects TRBV20-1 to TRBJ1-1, with 7 nucleotides matching TRBD1. With V trimmed by 6 bases and J by 1 base, 8 bases remained unmatched. Germline V gives CDR1 DFQATT, CDR2 SNEGSKA (reference sequence). CDR3 size: 14 residues. The CDR3: CSAGPRGWNTEAFF. CDR3 nucleotide sequence: TGCAGTGCGGGACCCAGGGGGTGGAACACTGAAGCTTTCTTT.

Here the CDR3 DNA reads TGTGCCAGCAGCGGGACGGTGAATGACATTCAGTACTTC. Translating it yields CASSGTVNDIQYF. This chain joins TRBV9 and TRBJ2-4; no definite D call. V gave up 3 bases and J gave up 8 bases, with 12 bases separating them. Germline assignment: CDR1 SGDLS and CDR2 YYNGEE. The CDR3 has 13 residues.

The V gene is TRBV18, the J gene TRBJ2-7; 7 bases line up with TRBD2. The CDR3 loop spans 13 amino acids. Germline CDR1 KGHSH, CDR2 LQKENI. The trim removed 2 bases at V and 4 bases at J, leaving 2 bases unmatched. The CDR3 nucleotides read TGTGCCAGCTCACCATCTAGCGGATACGAGCAGTACTTC. Its protein product is CASSPSSGYEQYF.

A few counts support this clonotype. The chain has TRBV7-9 and TRBJ1-3; no clear D. The V end was cut by 2 bases, the J end by 15 bases, with 17 bases between. This CDR3 region has 13 residues. Per the germline V gene, CDR1 is SEHNR and CDR2 is FQNEAQ (reference sequence). DNA for the CDR3: TGTGCCAGCAGCTTAATCGAGATGGTTCCCCAATATTTT. Protein: CASSLIEMVPQYF.

In its sample, this clonotype was seen a few times. This chain uses TRBV20-1 with TRBJ2-1; no firm D call. The CDR3 sequence is 14 residues long. Trimming cost V 5 bases and J 2 bases, with 13 bases left between them. CDR1 DFQATT and CDR2 SNEGSKA come from the germline V gene (reference sequence). The DNA for the CDR3 is TGCAGTGCTCAGTCCCCCTCTACCTACAATGAGCAGTTCTTC. Amino acids: CSAQSPSTYNEQFF.

CDR3 loop: CASSLHSGAEAFF. The DNA of the CDR3 is TGTGCCAGCAGCTTACACAGTGGCGCTGAAGCTTTCTTT. The chain recombines TRBV13 with TRBJ1-1; D gene ambiguous. CDR3 length: 13 residues. The V and J ends lost 2 bases and 6 bases respectively, with 10 bases between them. The germline gives CDR1 PRHDT, CDR2 FYEKMQ (reference sequence). The complete variable domain, with remaining parts taken from reference TRBV13 and TRBJ1-1, reads AAGVIQSPRHLIKEKRETATLKCYPIPRHDTVYWYQQGPGQDPQFLISFYEKMQSDKGSIPDRFSAQQFSDYHSELNMSSLELGDSALYFCASSLHSGAEAFFGQGTRLTVV.

The chain is built from TRBV4-3 and TRBJ2-2; 10 bases are a match to TRBD1. Trimming removed 4 bases from V and 7 bases from J; junction bases left unmatched: 6. CDR3 length: 15 amino acids. The germline V gene has CDR1 LGHNA and CDR2 YSLEER. The chain's CDR3 is CASSPGQGGIGELFF. In DNA, the CDR3 is TGCGCCAGCAGCCCAGGACAGGGGGGGATCGGGGAGCTGTTTTTT.

The chain employs TRBV27 and TRBJ1-2, with D hard to call. V shed 9 bases and J shed 8 bases, with 16 bases lying between them. The CDR3 has 12 residues. Germline CDR1 is MNHEY and CDR2 is SMNVEV (reference sequence). CDR3 DNA sequence: TGTGCCAGTTTGTCGCCGCGGGAGGGCTACACCTTC. This encodes CASLSPREGYTF.

This chain connects TRBV5-6 to TRBJ2-7, with 8 bases aligning to TRBD1. The CDR3 totals 15 residues. The germline CDR1 and CDR2 sequences are SGHDT and YYEEEE. Trimming took 2 bases from V and 6 from J; bases not matched to a gene: 10. This CDR3 reads CASSFVQGGASEQYF. The CDR3 nucleotides read TGTGCCAGCAGCTTCGTACAGGGGGGAGCGTCCGAGCAGTACTTC.

This clonotype appeared many times. This sequence joins TRBV6-5 and TRBJ2-5; no firm D call. CDR3 size: 14 residues. Trimming cost V 1 base and J 1 base, with 7 bases left between them. Germline lookup yields CDR1 MNHEY and CDR2 SVGAGI. The CDR3 region is CASSYFGSQETQYF. In DNA, the CDR3 is TGTGCCAGCAGTTACTTCGGTAGCCAAGAGACCCAGTACTTC.

J is TRBJ2-1 and V is TRBV30; 10 bases fit TRBD1. This CDR3 is 15 amino acids long. CDR1 is GTSNPN and CDR2 is SVGIG in the germline V gene (reference sequence). J gave up 11 bases and V 1 base, and 11 bases lay outside the gene matches. The CDR3 sequence: CAWSGGTGEREKQFF. The CDR3 DNA reads as TGTGCCTGGAGTGGGGGGACAGGGGAACGGGAGAAGCAGTTCTTC.

This clonotype was counted only a few times. This chain joins TRBV10-3 and TRBJ1-5; D is undetermined. The CDR3 extends over 13 amino acids. Per the germline V gene, CDR1 is ENHRY and CDR2 is SYGVKD. With 3 bases removed from V and 6 bases from J, the gap between germline ends came to 9 bases. The CDR3 nucleotides are TGTGCCATCAGTGACGGAGAAGGTCAGCCCCAGCATTTT. Translating it yields CAISDGEGQPQHF.

The table lists this clonotype with a few counts. V gene TRBV13 combines with J gene TRBJ2-2; no firm D call. V gave up 4 bases and J gave up 0 bases, with 6 bases separating them. Germline V gene lookup returns CDR1 PRHDT and CDR2 FYEKMQ (reference sequence). The CDR3 runs to 14 residues. The CDR3 DNA follows: TGTGCCAGCAGCTCCGCGCCGAACACCGGGGAGCTGTTTTTT. It translates to CASSSAPNTGELFF.

The rearrangement joins TRBV7-9 to TRBJ2-1, with D unresolved. The germline V gene encodes CDR1 SEHNR and CDR2 FQNEAQ (reference sequence). V gave up 2 bases and J gave up 10 bases, with 9 bases separating them. This CDR3 region has 12 residues. CDR3 sequence reads: CASSLSSWEQFF. The DNA of the CDR3 is TGTGCCAGCAGCTTATCGTCGTGGGAGCAGTTCTTC.

V and J are TRBV6-2 or TRBV6-3 and TRBJ2-1; TRBD2 aligns across 8 bases. This CDR3 has 14 residues. J was trimmed by 4 bases and V by 8 bases; bases with no gene match: 7. CDR1 is MNHEY, CDR2 SVGEGT, per germline. CDR3 sequence reads: CASALAEGYNEQFF. DNA for the CDR3: TGTGCCAGCGCACTAGCGGAAGGGTACAATGAGCAGTTCTTC.

The chain carries TRBV7-9 and TRBJ2-1; D remains unclear. V lost 5 bases to trimming and J lost 8 bases, with 13 bases between them. The CDR3 consists of 13 residues. From germline, CDR1 is SEHNR and CDR2 FQNEAQ (reference sequence). CDR3 in amino acids: CASSRILGDEQFF. Written as DNA, the CDR3 is TGTGCCAGCAGCCGAATACTGGGTGATGAGCAGTTCTTC. Full variable domain (rest looked up from reference TRBV7-9 and TRBJ2-1): DTGVSQNPRHKITKRGQNVTFRCDPISEHNRLYWYRQTLGQGPEFLTYFQNEAQLEKSRLLSDRFSAERPKGSFSTLEIQRTEQGDSAMYLCASSRILGDEQFFGPGTRLTVL.

This clonotype has only a few counts. The chain joins TRBV6-2 or TRBV6-3 to TRBJ2-2, with D hard to call. This CDR3 has 13 amino acids. The V end lost 2 bases, the J end lost 3 bases, and 4 bases lay between the germline ends. In germline, CDR1 is MNHEY, CDR2 SVGEGT. Here the CDR3 reads CASSYTYTGELFF. The CDR3 DNA reads TGTGCCAGCAGTTACACATACACCGGGGAGCTGTTTTTT.

The chain recombines TRBV5-4 with TRBJ2-1; 9 positions match TRBD2. Losses at the gene ends were 1 base for V and 5 bases for J; bases not matched to a gene: 4. The germline CDR1 and CDR2 sequences are SGHNT and YYREEE (reference sequence). This CDR3 contains 15 residues. Written as DNA, the CDR3 is TGTGCCAGCAGCTTGAAGCGGGAGGTCGACAATGAGCAGTTCTTC. Its translation: CASSLKREVDNEQFF.